Listed below are T cell receptor beta chains from one sample, sequenced in a study of T cells in pancreatic ductal adenocarcinoma. Generated by immunoSEQ multiplex PCR, the TCRdb table keeps only in-frame clones and is missing some. This table has about 4,900 clones, roughly 88% appearing once. Input material: pancreatic tumor tissue. The source is a human donor with pancreatic ductal adenocarcinoma. CDR3s include the opening cysteine and the closing phenylalanine or tryptophan. The D gene is left open where the match is weak.

V gene,J gene,D gene,CDR3 DNA,CDR3 protein
TRBV5-1,TRBJ1-4,.,TGCGCCAGCAGCTTGAACAACGGGGGGGGCAATGAAAAACTGTTTTTT,CASSLNNGGGNEKLFF
TRBV21-1,TRBJ2-7,.,TGTGCCAGCTTTAGGGACCTTTCCTACGAGCAGTACTTC,CASFRDLSYEQYF
TRBV7-9,TRBJ2-7,.,TGTGCCACCTCAGCATCCCCTCCCTACGAGCAGTACTTC,CATSASPPYEQYF
TRBV25-1,TRBJ2-1,TRBD2,TGTGCCAGCAGTGAATGGACTAGCGGGAGTTTCGATGAGCAGTTCTTC,CASSEWTSGSFDEQFF
TRBV19,TRBJ1-2,.,TGTGCCAGTAAAGGTCTAGGGCCCCCGCCCCGGCCATATGGCTACACCTTC,CASKGLGPPPRPYGYTF
TRBV14,TRBJ2-5,.,TGTGCCAGCAGCCCCCCGGGACGGGGGCGTATAGAGACCCAGTACTTC,CASSPPGRGRIETQYF
TRBV18,TRBJ1-1,.,TGTGCCAGCTCACAAATGAACACTGAAGCTTTCTTT,CASSQMNTEAFF
TRBV11-3,TRBJ1-2,.,TGTGCCAGCAGCCCCGCGGCGTCGCTCAACTATGGCTACACCTTC,CASSPAASLNYGYTF
TRBV19,TRBJ1-2,.,TGTGCCAGTACGGACGGCGGTAGATATGGCTACACCTTC,CASTDGGRYGYTF
TRBV7-3,TRBJ2-7,.,TGTGCCAGCAGCTCTTCCATCCCGGGGGACGAGCAGTACTTC,CASSSSIPGDEQYF
TRBV28,TRBJ2-2,TRBD2,TGTGCCAGCAGTTTAGCCAGCGGGAGAGGGGAGCTGTTTTTT,CASSLASGRGELFF
TRBV29-1,TRBJ2-3,.,TGCAGCGCCCGACCGGGAAATCCCACAGATACGCAGTATTTT,CSARPGNPTDTQYF
TRBV19,TRBJ2-2,.,TGTGCCAGTAGTTCAATGGGACAGAACACCGGGGAGCTGTTTTTT,CASSSMGQNTGELFF
TRBV4-1,TRBJ2-5,.,TGCGCCAGCAGTCGATTGGGGAGCTCAGAGACCCAGTACTTC,CASSRLGSSETQYF
TRBV5-6,TRBJ2-3,.,TGTGCCAGCAGCTTGAGAGTAGTAGCAGGAGATACGCAGTATTTT,CASSLRVVAGDTQYF
TRBV5-1,TRBJ2-1,TRBD2,TGCGCCAGCAGCTTGGGGGGTGCGGGAGGTTACAATGAGCAGTTCTTC,CASSLGGAGGYNEQFF
TRBV30,TRBJ1-2,.,TGTGCCTGGAGGAATCGAGCGATAGCTAACTATGGCTACACCTTC,CAWRNRAIANYGYTF
TRBV6-1,TRBJ1-5,.,TGTGCCAGCAGTGAACCTCGGACAGTTCCTTGGCCCCAGCATTTT,CASSEPRTVPWPQHF
TRBV6-5,TRBJ2-3,.,TGTGCCAGCAGTTACTCGGGGGGCCCCACAGATACGCAGTATTTT,CASSYSGGPTDTQYF
TRBV19,TRBJ1-2,.,TGTGCCAGTAGTATAGGATCAGGGGAGATCTATGGCTACACCTTC,CASSIGSGEIYGYTF
TRBV18,TRBJ2-1,TRBD1,TGTGCCAGCTCACCACTATCTCCGGGACAGGGAAATTGGGGTGAGCAGTTCTTC,CASSPLSPGQGNWGEQFF
TRBV18,TRBJ2-5,.,TGTGCCAGCTCACCGGTGATTGTAGCGGCGCAAGAGACCCAGTACTTC,CASSPVIVAAQETQYF